The text below deals with one T cell receptor (beta chain). Vbeta (60) and Jbeta (13) primers were used in the PCR. This table comes from immunoSEQ multiplex PCR, and its TCRdb copy is limited to in-frame clones, with some not included. Here the sample spans more than 85,000 clones, roughly 79% being singletons. This sample stems from a study of cytomegalovirus exposure and HLA in healthy donors. Germline V gene lookup returns CDR1 SGHTA and CDR2 FQGNSA. Between the trimmed V and J ends, which lost 0 bases and 4 bases, there was a span of 6 bases. The CDR3 runs 13 residues. This chain links TRBV7-2 with TRBJ1-2, with D unclear. Sequencing was done on a sample of PBMCs. This clonotype was obtained from a man aged 35-49 years in good health and CMV-seronegative. The DNA of the CDR3 is TGTGCCAGCAGCTTAGCGCCCAGCTATGGCTACACCTTC. This gives the protein CASSLAPSYGYTF.